Listed below are T cell receptor beta chains from one sample, sequenced in a study of blood T cells in healthy people across ages. TCRdb itself ran the 5' RACE reads through MiXCR, one entry per CDR3 protein. The sample yields 1.5 million to 2 million distinct CDR3 sequences, about two fifths seen once. Specimen: blood. The receptors stem from a human donor in good health. Both conserved end residues are part of each CDR3. Each record gives: clone size, CDR3 length, D gene, V gene, J gene, CDR3 protein, CDR3 DNA. The D gene is left open where the match is weak. Some rows have no size entry. The others give once, few or many, or a class for an expanded clone.

>.|16|TRBD1|TRBV3-1|TRBJ2-1
CASSEPGQKSYNEQFF
TGTGCCAGCAGTGAACCGGGACAGAAGTCCTACAATGAGCAGTTCTTC
>few|16|TRBD1|TRBV18|TRBJ1-4
CASSPQGAVTNEKLFF
TGTGCCAGCTCACCACAGGGGGCCGTAACTAATGAAAAACTGTTTTTT
>.|18|TRBD2|TRBV5-1|TRBJ2-1
CTSSLWGIAGDNYNEQFF
TGCACCAGCAGCTTGTGGGGAATAGCGGGGGACAATTACAATGAGCAGTTCTTC
>.|15|.|TRBV20-1|TRBJ1-5
CSARGGTRGPQPQHF
TGCAGTGCTAGAGGCGGCACGAGGGGACCTCAGCCCCAGCATTTT
>few|15|.|TRBV5-1|TRBJ1-1
CASSLGGTPTGEAFF
TGCGCCAGCAGCTTGGGGGGGACCCCGACGGGAGAAGCTTTCTTT
>.|17|TRBD2|TRBV7-8|TRBJ2-3
CASSLAVAGGFTDTQYF
TGTGCCAGCAGCTTAGCTGTGGCGGGGGGTTTCACAGATACGCAGTATTTT
>few|18|TRBD2|TRBV5-1|TRBJ2-7
CASSRDGTSGGSGYEQYF
TGCGCCAGCAGCCGCGACGGGACTAGCGGGGGGTCTGGTTACGAGCAGTACTTC
>.|13|TRBD1|TRBV20-1|TRBJ1-5
CSANQGGNQPQHF
TGCAGTGCTAATCAGGGGGGCAATCAGCCCCAGCATTTT
>.|15|.|TRBV24-1|TRBJ2-3
CATSDPRLAADTQYF
TGTGCCACCAGTGACCCCCGGCTAGCTGCGGATACGCAGTATTTT
>.|13|.|TRBV7-2|TRBJ1-3
CASSLKSGNTIYF
TGTGCCAGCAGCTTAAAGTCAGGAAACACCATATATTTT
>.|15|.|TRBV7-8|TRBJ2-5
CASSLRGGRGETQYF
TGTGCCAGCAGCTTACGTGGGGGGCGCGGGGAGACCCAGTACTTC
>few|16|.|TRBV6-5|TRBJ1-2
CASSYFVGSGDYGYTF
TGTGCCAGCAGTTACTTTGTCGGTAGTGGTGATTATGGCTACACCTTC
>.|13|.|TRBV7-6|TRBJ2-3
CASSVWSTDTQYF
TGTGCCAGCAGCGTGTGGAGCACAGATACGCAGTATTTT
>many|14|.|TRBV5-1|TRBJ2-6
CASSQGTGANVLTF
TGCGCCAGCAGCCAGGGAACTGGGGCCAACGTCCTGACTTTC
>.|17|TRBD2|TRBV7-3|TRBJ2-3
CASSRWGGGSSTDTQYF
TGTGCCAGCAGCCGCTGGGGCGGGGGTTCTAGCACAGATACGCAGTATTTT
>.|13|TRBD2|TRBV28|TRBJ2-1
CQGGGGPYNEQFF
TGTCAGGGTGGCGGGGGACCCTACAATGAGCAGTTCTTC
>.|13|.|TRBV20-1|TRBJ1-1
CSLWGGVGTEAFF
TGCAGTCTGTGGGGGGGGGTAGGCACTGAAGCTTTCTTT
>.|14|TRBD1|TRBV29-1|TRBJ2-3
CSVEQGAVTDTQYF
TGCAGCGTTGAACAGGGGGCGGTCACAGATACGCAGTATTTT
>few|17|.|TRBV6-2/TRBV6-3|TRBJ2-5
CASKNQGYGGRQETQYF
TGTGCCAGCAAGAACCAGGGGTACGGGGGGCGTCAAGAGACCCAGTACTTC
>.|16|.|TRBV7-2|TRBJ1-2
CASNPEGPGISYGYTF
TGTGCCAGCAATCCTGAGGGGCCAGGGATTAGCTATGGCTACACCTTC
>few|12|.|TRBV24-1|TRBJ2-2
CATSDSRRELFF
TGTGCCACCAGTGATAGCAGGCGGGAGCTGTTTTTT
>.|13|TRBD2|TRBV20-1|TRBJ2-7
CSARGLASHEQYF
TGCAGTGCTAGGGGACTAGCAAGCCACGAGCAGTACTTC
>many|11|.|TRBV20-1|TRBJ2-3
CSARGGDTQYF
TGCAGTGCTAGAGGGGGGGATACGCAGTATTTT
>.|13|TRBD2|TRBV25-1|TRBJ2-4
CASSESRSGEQYF
TGTGCCAGCAGTGAATCAAGGAGCGGGGAGCAGTACTTC
>few|11|.|TRBV29-1|TRBJ1-2
CSAPFPQVYTF
TGCAGCGCCCCTTTCCCCCAAGTTTACACCTTC
>.|18|TRBD1|TRBV27|TRBJ1-5
CASSLCRQGMISNQPQHF
TGTGCCAGCAGTTTATGTCGACAGGGGATGATCAGCAATCAGCCCCAGCATTTT
>few|14|.|TRBV20-1|TRBJ2-1
CSHNKGEGRETQFF
TGCAGTCACAATAAAGGGGAAGGTAGGGAGACCCAGTTCTTC
>few|13|.|TRBV6-6|TRBJ1-2
CASNEGGPYGYTF
TGTGCCAGCAATGAGGGGGGACCGTATGGCTACACCTTC
>.|14|TRBD1|TRBV10-3|TRBJ1-2
CTITEGQGAKGYTF
TGTACCATCACCGAGGGACAGGGGGCGAAAGGCTACACCTTC
>.|14|.|TRBV6-2/TRBV6-3|TRBJ2-2
CASSPPIHTGELFF
TGTGCCAGCAGTCCCCCCATTCACACCGGGGAGCTGTTTTTT
>.|16|.|TRBV7-9|TRBJ2-7
CASSPPDRERNYEQYF
TGTGCCAGCAGCCCGCCTGACCGGGAACGGAACTACGAGCAGTACTTC
>once|11|.|TRBV28|TRBJ2-4
CACRTGDEQYF
TGTGCCTGCAGGACGGGGGATGAGCAGTACTTC
>.|15|.|TRBV7-6|TRBJ2-7
CASSNDRSGSGEQYF
TGTGCCAGCAGCAACGACAGGAGCGGATCGGGCGAGCAGTACTTC
>once|14|TRBD1|TRBV19|TRBJ1-4
CASSRTGTGEKLFF
TGTGCCAGTAGTCGCACCGGGACAGGGGAAAAACTGTTTTTT
>few|16|.|TRBV7-2|TRBJ2-1
CASSSLPRLGYNEQFF
TGTGCCAGCAGCTCGCTGCCGCGTTTGGGCTACAATGAGCAGTTCTTC
>.|13|.|TRBV7-2|TRBJ2-3
CASSLAIKDTQYF
TGTGCCAGCAGCTTAGCCATTAAGGATACGCAGTATTTT
>.|15|.|TRBV28|TRBJ2-1
CASSLGTLVANEQFF
TGTGCCAGCAGTTTGGGGACCCTGGTAGCCAATGAGCAGTTCTTC
>.|13|.|TRBV5-1|TRBJ2-7
CASSLAVGDEQYF
TGCGCCAGCAGCTTGGCCGTGGGTGACGAGCAGTACTTC
>many|16|.|TRBV7-9|TRBJ2-1
CASSLSRYASYNEQFF
TGTGCCAGCAGCTTAAGTAGGTATGCCTCCTACAATGAGCAGTTCTTC
>few|14|.|TRBV15|TRBJ2-7
CATSRDTGINEQYF
TGTGCCACCAGCAGAGACACGGGGATCAACGAGCAGTACTTC
>.|12|.|TRBV4-1|TRBJ2-3
CASSQGSLSRYF
TGCGCCAGCAGCCAAGGAAGTCTGTCGCGGTATTTT
>many|12|TRBD2|TRBV12-3/TRBV12-4|TRBJ2-3
CASSLSGGTQYF
TGTGCCAGCAGCCTTAGCGGGGGTACGCAGTATTTT
>few|13|.|TRBV4-3|TRBJ1-6
CASSQDDRSPLHF
TGCGCCAGCAGCCAAGACGACAGGTCACCCCTCCACTTT
>once|12|.|TRBV5-6|TRBJ2-7
CASSRQDAEQYF
TGTGCCAGCAGCCGACAGGACGCCGAGCAGTACTTC
>once|13|.|TRBV20-1|TRBJ1-1
CSTRVKHNTEAFF
TGCAGTACTAGAGTCAAGCATAACACTGAAGCTTTCTTT
>.|13|.|TRBV29-1|TRBJ2-3
CSVSGPSTDTQYF
TGCAGCGTTTCGGGCCCTAGCACAGATACGCAGTATTTT
>many|13|.|TRBV24-1|TRBJ2-7
CATSDYTGGEQYF
TGTGCCACCAGTGATTACACAGGCGGAGAGCAGTACTTC
>many|15|.|TRBV7-2|TRBJ1-4
CASSTPGTSNEKLFF
TGTGCCAGCAGCACGCCCGGGACAAGTAATGAAAAACTGTTTTTT
>.|13|.|TRBV20-1|TRBJ2-2
CSASPRNTGELFF
TGCAGTGCTAGCCCGCGGAACACCGGGGAGCTGTTTTTT
>few|16|TRBD1|TRBV20-1|TRBJ2-1
CSARENRGSSYNEQFF
TGCAGTGCTAGGGAGAACAGGGGGAGCTCCTACAATGAGCAGTTCTTC
>.|13|TRBD2|TRBV20-1|TRBJ2-1
CSAHGTSGVRPFF
TGCAGTGCCCATGGGACTAGCGGGGTACGGCCGTTCTTC
>.|14|TRBD1|TRBV10-3|TRBJ1-1
CAIRDRGMNTEAFF
TGTGCCATCAGGGACAGGGGGATGAACACTGAAGCTTTCTTT
>.|17|.|TRBV13|TRBJ2-7
CASSRSTNLRGSYEQYF
TGTGCCAGCAGCCGCTCTACCAACCTCAGGGGCTCCTACGAGCAGTACTTC
>once|15|.|TRBV5-6|TRBJ2-2
CASSFTRGGTGELFF
TGTGCCAGCAGCTTCACCCGGGGTGGAACCGGGGAGCTGTTTTTT